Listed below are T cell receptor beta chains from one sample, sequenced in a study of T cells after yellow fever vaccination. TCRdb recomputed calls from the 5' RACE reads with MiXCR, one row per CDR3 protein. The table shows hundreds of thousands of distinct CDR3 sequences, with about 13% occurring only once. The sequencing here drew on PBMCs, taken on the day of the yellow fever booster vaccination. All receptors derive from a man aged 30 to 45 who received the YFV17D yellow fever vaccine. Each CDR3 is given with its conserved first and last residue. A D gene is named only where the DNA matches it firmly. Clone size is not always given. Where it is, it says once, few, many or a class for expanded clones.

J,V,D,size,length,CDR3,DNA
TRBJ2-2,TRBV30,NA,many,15,CAWGSSGVHTGELFF,TGTGCCTGGGGGTCATCGGGGGTACACACCGGGGAGCTGTTTTTT
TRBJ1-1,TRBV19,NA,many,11,CATGSGTTAFF,TGTGCCACGGGATCAGGGACTACAGCTTTCTTT
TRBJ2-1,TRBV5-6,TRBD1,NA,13,CASSMTGLNEQFF,TGTGCCAGCAGCATGACAGGGCTCAATGAGCAGTTCTTC
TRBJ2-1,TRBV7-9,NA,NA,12,CASSFSGYEQFF,TGTGCCAGCAGCTTTTCTGGATATGAGCAGTTCTTC
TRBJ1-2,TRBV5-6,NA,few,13,CASSLGLRPGYTF,TGTGCCAGCAGCTTGGGTCTCAGGCCTGGCTACACCTTC
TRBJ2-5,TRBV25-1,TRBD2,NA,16,CASSAGLAGAVETQYF,TGTGCCAGCAGTGCCGGACTAGCGGGAGCGGTAGAGACCCAGTACTTC
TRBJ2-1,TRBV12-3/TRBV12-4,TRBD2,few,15,CASSPSGRAGHEQFF,TGTGCCAGCAGCCCATCGGGGAGGGCTGGCCATGAGCAGTTCTTC
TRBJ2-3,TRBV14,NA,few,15,CASSRRLVGTDTQYF,TGTGCCAGCAGCCGCCGACTAGTGGGCACAGATACGCAGTATTTT
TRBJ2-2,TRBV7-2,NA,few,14,CASSIGRDTGELFF,TGTGCCAGCAGTATAGGGCGGGACACCGGGGAGCTGTTTTTT
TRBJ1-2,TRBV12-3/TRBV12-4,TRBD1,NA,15,CASSLQRDSPYGYTF,TGTGCCAGCAGTCTGCAAAGGGACAGTCCTTATGGCTACACCTTC
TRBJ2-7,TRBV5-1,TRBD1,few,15,CASSLGQGFPYEQYF,TGCGCCAGCAGCTTGGGACAGGGGTTTCCCTACGAGCAGTACTTC